The T cell receptor beta chain under discussion was sequenced for a study of blood T cells in healthy people across ages. The CDR3 extends over 14 amino acids. Germline assignment: CDR1 SGHDT and CDR2 YYEEEE. Trimming stripped 2 bases from V and 4 bases from J, with 12 bases between. PCR was performed a second time for about 7 to 11 cycles using a sample-barcoded 5' primer and a J-beta primer mix. Each CDR3 protein gets one entry after TCRdb re-called the 5' RACE reads with MiXCR. The table has 1.5 million to 2 million distinct CDR3 sequences, under 30% seen once; the top ten hold approximately 7.7%. This clonotype was observed many times.

This chain uses TRBV5-6 with TRBJ1-2; D remains ambiguous. This TCR was recovered from a woman between 25 and 40 years old in good health. Sample: blood. CDR3 sequence reads: CASSFGGWSYGYTF. CDR3 in DNA: TGTGCCAGCAGCTTCGGAGGATGGAGCTATGGCTACACCTTC.